This T cell receptor (beta chain) was documented in a study of regulatory T cells in long-lasting Graves disease. Findings and caveats of the study: Lower TCR diversity characterized persistent Graves' patients relative to newly diagnosed patients.

Construction of TCR beta libraries relied on iRepertoire HTBI primers and on Arm-PCR targeting CDR3 regions. Via MiXCR, TCRdb re-called the multiplex PCR reads, giving one row per CDR3 protein. The sample shows 520,000 or so distinct CDR3 sequences, about 12% of them seen only once. Trimming removed 0 bases from V and 4 bases from J, with 18 bases in between. The germline gives CDR1 DFQATT, CDR2 SNEGSKA (reference sequence). The CDR3 extends over 16 amino acids. This clonotype was detected ten times or more. Antigen specificity is unknown. Regarding time point: newly diagnosed GD, antithyroid drugs for less than 3 months. Scientists built the TCR library using RNA that was extracted from PBMCs. The sample also formed part of further work on T cells in Graves' hyperthyroidism and ophthalmopathy.

Sequenced material: peripheral blood mononuclear cells (PBMCs), taken at new diagnosis, from a patient treated with antithyroid drugs. This chain joins TRBV20-1 and TRBJ1-2; the D gene is possibly TRBD1 (5 bases). This TCR was sampled from a woman in her 30s with Graves disease. This chain's CDR3 is CSARDRVTGAGYGYTF. CDR3 in DNA: TGCAGTGCTAGAGATCGGGTTACAGGCGCCGGCTATGGCTACACCTTC.